The present TCR beta chain was sequenced within a study of T cells in Graves' hyperthyroidism and ophthalmopathy. Exclusion criteria comprised uncontrolled infection, other autoimmune disease, pregnancy or lactation. The investigators amplified TCR beta CDR3 regions from RNA transcripts. HTBI primers were used for first-round RT-PCR of the TCR CDR3. TCRdb fed the multiplex PCR reads into MiXCR, producing one record per CDR3 protein. This sample has about 480,000 distinct CDR3 sequences, with roughly 23% found just once. The specimen sequenced was blood. The origin of this receptor is a woman aged 65 to 85 with Graves' ophthalmopathy.

This CDR3 is CSARGLAGLNEQYF. In DNA, the CDR3 is TGCAGTGCTAGAGGACTAGCGGGACTCAACGAGCAGTACTTC. The V gene is TRBV20-1, the J gene TRBJ2-7, with 11 bases identical to TRBD2. CDR3 length equals 14 residues. Germline V gives CDR1 DFQATT, CDR2 SNEGSKA (reference sequence). V shed 1 base, J shed 5 bases, and the junction held 4 bases outside the gene matches.